This passage covers 7 T cell receptor beta chains from one sample sequenced in a study of cytomegalovirus exposure and HLA in healthy donors. Both 60 Vbeta primers and 13 Jbeta primers went into the PCR. Generated by immunoSEQ multiplex PCR, the TCRdb table keeps only in-frame clones and is missing some. The data contain tens of thousands of clones, 64% of them singletons. Sequences were obtained from PBMCs. These receptors all stem from a human donor in good health.

The chain combines TRBV11-3 with TRBJ1-4; maybe TRBD1 (5 bases). Trimming stripped 5 bases from V and 0 bases from J, with 10 bases between. This CDR3 spans 15 amino acids. The V gene's germline CDR1 is SGHNT and CDR2 YENEEA. The CDR3 is CASSPTGATNEKLFF. The CDR3 DNA follows: TGTGCCAGCAGCCCAACAGGTGCAACTAATGAAAAACTGTTTTTT.

The chain uses TRBV5-1 and TRBJ1-1; D unresolved. Germline V gives CDR1 SGHRS, CDR2 YFSETQ. The CDR3 covers 14 residues. Trimming pared 0 bases from V and 2 bases from J, leaving 8 bases between. The CDR3 nucleotides are TGCGCCAGCAGCTTGGCCAGTGGTAACACTGAAGCTTTCTTT. It yields the protein CASSLASGNTEAFF.

The genes are TRBV11-1 and TRBJ2-4; D is uncertain. This CDR3 spans 13 amino acids. From germline, CDR1 is SGHAT and CDR2 FQDESV (reference sequence). Trimming shortened V by 2 bases and J by 4 bases, and 6 bases separated the two germline ends. CDR3 nucleotide sequence: TGTGCCAGCAGCTTATCCAGTAAAAACATTCAGTACTTC. It codes for CASSLSSKNIQYF.

The table lists this clone with a few counts. The chain combines TRBV7-2 with TRBJ1-1, with TRBD1 as a possible D gene (5 bases). V was clipped by 1 base and J by 3 bases, with 9 bases between them. This CDR3 region has 14 residues. Germline CDR1 SGHTA, CDR2 FQGNSA. CDR3 residues: CASSLVGVDTEAFF. As DNA, the CDR3 is TGTGCCAGCAGCTTAGTAGGGGTGGACACTGAAGCTTTCTTT.

This chain joins TRBV6-6 and TRBJ1-2; D is unresolved. CDR3 length: 13 amino acids. Germline CDR1 reads MNHNY; CDR2 reads SVGAGI (reference sequence). Trimming took off 2 bases at V and 4 bases at J, with 8 bases between the two ends. The CDR3: CASSYSAVYGYTF. The CDR3 coding sequence is TGTGCCAGCAGTTACAGCGCAGTCTATGGCTACACCTTC.

This clone was seen just once. The chain links TRBV18 to TRBJ2-7; possible D gene TRBD2, 6 bases. Trimming shortened V by 10 bases and J by 11 bases, and 18 bases separated the two germline ends. Germline-derived CDR1 and CDR2 are KGHSH and LQKENI. CDR3 length equals 11 residues. The CDR3 DNA is TGTGCCACCGACGGCGGGACCGGAAAGTACTTC. It is translated as CATDGGTGKYF.

The rearrangement uses TRBV2 and TRBJ1-1; D gene unclear. The CDR3 sequence is 12 residues long. V lost 6 bases, J lost 0 bases, and 5 bases lay in between. Per germline, CDR1 SNHLY and CDR2 FYNNEI. The CDR3 DNA reads as TGTGCCAGCAGCCTTGTGAACACTGAAGCTTTCTTT. Its translation is CASSLVNTEAFF.